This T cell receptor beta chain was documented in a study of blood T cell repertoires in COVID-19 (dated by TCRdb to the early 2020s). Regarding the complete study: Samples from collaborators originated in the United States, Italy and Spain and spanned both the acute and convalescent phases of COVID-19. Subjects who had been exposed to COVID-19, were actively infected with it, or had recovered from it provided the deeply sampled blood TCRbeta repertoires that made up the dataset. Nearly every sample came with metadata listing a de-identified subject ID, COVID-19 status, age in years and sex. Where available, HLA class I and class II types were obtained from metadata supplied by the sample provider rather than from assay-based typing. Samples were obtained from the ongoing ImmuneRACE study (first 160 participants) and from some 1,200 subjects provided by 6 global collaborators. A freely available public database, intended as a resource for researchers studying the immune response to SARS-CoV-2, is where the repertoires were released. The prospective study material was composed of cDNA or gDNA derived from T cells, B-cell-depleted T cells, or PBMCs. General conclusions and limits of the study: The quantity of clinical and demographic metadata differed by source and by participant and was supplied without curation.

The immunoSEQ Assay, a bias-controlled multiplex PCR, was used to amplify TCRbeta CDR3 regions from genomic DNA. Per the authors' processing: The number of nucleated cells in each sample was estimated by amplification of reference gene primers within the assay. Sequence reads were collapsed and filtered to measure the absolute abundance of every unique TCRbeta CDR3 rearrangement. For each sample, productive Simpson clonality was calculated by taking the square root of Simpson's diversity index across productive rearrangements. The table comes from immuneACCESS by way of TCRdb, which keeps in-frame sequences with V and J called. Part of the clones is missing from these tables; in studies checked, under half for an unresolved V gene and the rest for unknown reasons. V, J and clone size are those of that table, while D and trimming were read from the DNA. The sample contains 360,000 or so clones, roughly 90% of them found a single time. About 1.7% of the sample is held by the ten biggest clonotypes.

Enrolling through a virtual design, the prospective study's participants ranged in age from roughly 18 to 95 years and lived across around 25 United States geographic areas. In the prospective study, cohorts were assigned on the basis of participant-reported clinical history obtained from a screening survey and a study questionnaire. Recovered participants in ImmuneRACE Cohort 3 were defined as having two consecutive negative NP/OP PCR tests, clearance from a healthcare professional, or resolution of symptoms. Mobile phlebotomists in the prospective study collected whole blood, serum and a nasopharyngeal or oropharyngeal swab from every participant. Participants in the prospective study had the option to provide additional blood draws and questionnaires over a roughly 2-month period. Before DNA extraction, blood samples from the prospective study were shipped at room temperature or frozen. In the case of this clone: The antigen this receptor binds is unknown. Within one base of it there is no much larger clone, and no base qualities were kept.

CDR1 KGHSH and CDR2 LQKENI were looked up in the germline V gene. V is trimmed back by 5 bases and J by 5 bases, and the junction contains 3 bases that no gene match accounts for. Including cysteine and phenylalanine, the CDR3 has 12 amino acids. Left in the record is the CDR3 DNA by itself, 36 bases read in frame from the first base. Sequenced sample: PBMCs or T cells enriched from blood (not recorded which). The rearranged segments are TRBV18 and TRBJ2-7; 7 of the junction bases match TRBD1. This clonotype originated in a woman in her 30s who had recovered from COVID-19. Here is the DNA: TGTGCCAGCTCATTCGACAGGGACGAGCAGTACTTC. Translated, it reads CASSFDRDEQYF. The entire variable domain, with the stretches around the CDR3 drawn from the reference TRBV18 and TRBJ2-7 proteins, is NAGVMQNPRHLVRRRGQEARLRCSPMKGHSHVYWYRQLPEEGLKFMVYLQKENIIDESGMPKERFSAEFPKEGPSILRIQQVVRGDSAAYFCASSFDRDEQYFGPGTRLTVT.